Each of the 9 T cell receptor beta chains below was sequenced from the same sample in a study of graft-versus-host responses after intestinal transplantation. Here immunoSEQ multiplex PCR was the method, and the copy in TCRdb shows in-frame clones only, minus some. The top ten clones hold less than 0.25% of a sample with 35,000 to 50,000 clones, about 95% of them seen once. Antigen specificity for these receptors is unknown. Sequenced material: unstimulated CD8+ T cells sorted from spleen or lymph node cells, taken before transplant. The receptor source for this set is a human donor who was the organ donor for an intestinal transplant.

V and J are TRBV9 and TRBJ2-7; 9 nucleotides align to TRBD1. The V segment lost 0 bases and the J segment 3 bases; nucleotides outside the gene matches: 4. Germline CDR1 reads SGDLS; CDR2 reads YYNGEE. This CDR3 is 15 amino acids long. CDR3 amino acids: CASSVAGTGHYEQYF. The CDR3 region has the DNA TGTGCCAGCAGCGTAGCAGGGACAGGGCACTACGAGCAGTACTTC.

CDR3 bases: TGTGCCAGCAGCTTAATCGGGGGGAGGACCTACGAGCAGTACTTC. The encoded protein is CASSLIGGRTYEQYF. This chain uses TRBV7-6 with TRBJ2-7; 7 bases align to TRBD2. The ends lost 2 bases at V and 2 bases at J; junction bases unmatched: 6. The CDR3 sequence is 15 residues long. Looked up from germline, CDR1 is SGHVS and CDR2 is FNYEAQ.

The table lists this clone with a count of one. This CDR3 is also generated by other DNA sequences in the sample. Here the CDR3 reads CASSLGRYGYTF. The CDR3 coding sequence is TGTGCCAGCAGCTTAGGGCGATATGGCTACACCTTC. The chain joins TRBV5-6 to TRBJ1-2; D ambiguous. CDR3 length: 12 residues. Germline-derived CDR1 and CDR2 are SGHDT and YYEEEE. V gave up 2 bases and J gave up 5 bases, with 7 bases separating them.

CDR3 residues: CASSWGPDTEAFF. CDR3 bases: TGTGCCAGCAGTTGGGGACCGGACACTGAAGCTTTCTTT. This chain uses TRBV6-5 with TRBJ1-1, with D perhaps matching TRBD1 (5 bases). Looked up from germline, CDR1 is MNHEY and CDR2 is SVGAGI. Trimming cost V 4 bases and J 3 bases, with 9 bases left between them. The CDR3 sequence is 13 residues long.

In its sample, this clone was seen once. This chain connects TRBV5-4 to TRBJ2-7; D is ambiguous. Germline V lookup: CDR1 SGHNT, CDR2 YYREEE (reference sequence). CDR3 length equals 13 residues. Trimming took 0 bases from V and 2 from J, leaving 6 bases between them. This CDR3 is CASSLEAAYEQYF. CDR3 coding DNA: TGTGCCAGCAGCTTGGAGGCAGCCTACGAGCAGTACTTC.

The chain links TRBV5-1 to TRBJ2-1; D is tentatively TRBD1 or TRBD2 (6 bases each). V was cut by 5 bases and J by 8 bases, with 11 bases left in between. The germline gives CDR1 SGHRS, CDR2 YFSETQ. This CDR3 region has 12 residues. The CDR3 coding sequence is TGCGCCAGCAGTTATAGGGGGGATGAGCAGTTCTTC. It is translated as CASSYRGDEQFF.

This clone was seen a handful of times. The chain links TRBV6-6 to TRBJ2-2, with D hard to call. CDR1 and CDR2 (germline): MNHNY, SVGAGI (reference sequence). This CDR3 is 13 amino acids long. V shed 0 bases and J shed 5 bases, with 4 bases lying between them. CDR3 loop: CASSYSGTGELFF. The CDR3 DNA follows: TGTGCCAGCAGTTACTCGGGAACCGGGGAGCTGTTTTTT.

This chain joins TRBV28 and TRBJ2-4, with a possible D match to TRBD1 (8 bases). Looked up from germline, CDR1 is MDHEN and CDR2 is SYDVKM. V lost 3 bases and J lost 3, with 18 bases in between. The CDR3 runs to 17 residues. CDR3 sequence reads: CASSFGKQGGIKNIQYF. CDR3 DNA sequence: TGTGCCAGCAGTTTTGGGAAACAGGGGGGGATCAAAAACATTCAGTACTTC.

This clone was seen only once. The rearrangement uses TRBV15 and TRBJ2-7; D not resolved. The germline V and J ends were trimmed by 1 base and 4 bases, with 11 bases remaining between them. This CDR3 is built from 14 residues. Germline V gene data show CDR1 as LNHNV and CDR2 as YYDKDF (reference sequence). The chain's CDR3 is CATSRANDGYEQYF. CDR3 sequence (DNA): TGTGCCACCAGCAGAGCAAACGACGGGTACGAGCAGTACTTC.